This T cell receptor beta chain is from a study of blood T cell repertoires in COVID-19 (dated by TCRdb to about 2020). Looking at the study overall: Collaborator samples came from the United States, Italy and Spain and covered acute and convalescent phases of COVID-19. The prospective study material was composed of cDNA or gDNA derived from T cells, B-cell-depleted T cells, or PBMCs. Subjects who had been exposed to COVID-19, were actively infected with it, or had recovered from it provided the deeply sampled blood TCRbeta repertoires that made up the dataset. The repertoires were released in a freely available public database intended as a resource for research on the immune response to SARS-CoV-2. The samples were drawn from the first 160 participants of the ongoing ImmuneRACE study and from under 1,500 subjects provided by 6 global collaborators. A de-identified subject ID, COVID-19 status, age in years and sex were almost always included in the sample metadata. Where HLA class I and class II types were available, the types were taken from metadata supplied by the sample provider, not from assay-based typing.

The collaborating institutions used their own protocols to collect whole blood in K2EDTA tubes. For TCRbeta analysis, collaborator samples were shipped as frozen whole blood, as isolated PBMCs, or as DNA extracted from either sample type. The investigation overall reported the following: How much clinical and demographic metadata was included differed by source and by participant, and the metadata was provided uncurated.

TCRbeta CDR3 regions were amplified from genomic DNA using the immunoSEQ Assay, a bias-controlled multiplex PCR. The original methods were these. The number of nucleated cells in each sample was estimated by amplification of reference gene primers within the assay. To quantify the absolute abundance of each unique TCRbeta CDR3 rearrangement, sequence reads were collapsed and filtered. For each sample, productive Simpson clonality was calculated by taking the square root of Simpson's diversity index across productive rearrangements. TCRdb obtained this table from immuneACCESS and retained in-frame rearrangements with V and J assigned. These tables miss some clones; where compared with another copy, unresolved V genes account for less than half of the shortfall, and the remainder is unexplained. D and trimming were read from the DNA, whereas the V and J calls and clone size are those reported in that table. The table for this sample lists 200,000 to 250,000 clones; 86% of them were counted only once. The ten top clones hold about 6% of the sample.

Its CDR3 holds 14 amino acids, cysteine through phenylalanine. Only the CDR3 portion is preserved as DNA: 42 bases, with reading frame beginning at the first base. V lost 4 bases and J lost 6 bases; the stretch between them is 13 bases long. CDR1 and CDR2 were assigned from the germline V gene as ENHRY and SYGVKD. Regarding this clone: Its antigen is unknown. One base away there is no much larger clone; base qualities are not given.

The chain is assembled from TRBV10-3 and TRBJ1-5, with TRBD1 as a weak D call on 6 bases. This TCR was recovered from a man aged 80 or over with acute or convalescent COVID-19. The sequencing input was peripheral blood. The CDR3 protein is CAISAGEWSQPQHF. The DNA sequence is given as TGTGCCATCAGTGCAGGGGAGTGGAGTCAGCCCCAGCATTTT.